The TCR beta chain under discussion was sequenced for a study of blood T cell repertoires in COVID-19 (TCRdb year 2020). Some background on the complete study: Samples from collaborators originated in the United States, Italy and Spain and spanned both the acute and convalescent phases of COVID-19. The prospective study material was composed of cDNA or gDNA derived from T cells, B-cell-depleted T cells, or PBMCs. Where available, HLA class I and class II types were obtained from metadata supplied by the sample provider rather than from assay-based typing. Subjects who had been exposed to COVID-19, were actively infected with it, or had recovered from it provided the deeply sampled blood TCRbeta repertoires that made up the dataset. The repertoires were made available in a free public database intended to serve as a resource for research on the immune response to SARS-CoV-2. Samples were obtained from the ongoing ImmuneRACE study (first 160 participants) and from 1,000 to 1,500 subjects provided by 6 global collaborators. A de-identified subject ID, COVID-19 status, age in years and sex were almost always included in the sample metadata. On the study overall, not on this receptor specifically: How much clinical and demographic metadata was included differed by source and by participant, and the metadata was provided uncurated.

TCRbeta CDR3 regions were amplified from genomic DNA by means of the immunoSEQ Assay, a bias-controlled multiplex PCR. The original pipeline was this. The number of nucleated cells in each sample was estimated by amplification of reference gene primers within the assay. Sequence reads were collapsed and filtered to measure the absolute abundance of every unique TCRbeta CDR3 rearrangement. For each sample, productive Simpson clonality was calculated by taking the square root of Simpson's diversity index across productive rearrangements. Not all clones reach the TCRdb copy of this immuneACCESS table, which keeps in-frame sequences only. Checked studies attribute under half of the gap to unresolved V genes and leave the rest unexplained. D and trimming were read from the DNA, whereas the V and J calls and clone size are those reported in that table. The sample table shows some 400,000 clones, and about 89% are seen once. The biggest ten clones account for about 1.5% of the sample.

In the prospective study, participants were roughly 18 to 95 years old, resided in fewer than 25 geographic areas of the United States, and were enrolled through a virtual design. Cohort assignment in the prospective study relied on participant-reported clinical history from a screening survey and a study questionnaire. ImmuneRACE Cohort 3 recovered participants were defined by two consecutive negative NP/OP PCR tests, healthcare professional clearance, or symptom resolution. In the prospective study, whole blood, serum and a nasopharyngeal or oropharyngeal swab were collected from each participant by mobile phlebotomists. Additional blood draws and questionnaires over a 2-month period could optionally be provided by prospective study participants. Before DNA extraction, blood samples from the prospective study were shipped at room temperature or frozen. With regard to this clone: Its antigen remains unidentified. No much larger clone is present one base from it, and per-base qualities are unavailable.

Spanning cysteine to phenylalanine, the CDR3 consists of 12 amino acids. Only CDR3 DNA is held: 36 bases, read in frame from base 1. CDR1 and CDR2 were assigned from the germline V gene as MGHRA and YSYEKL. This TCR was recovered from a young man who had recovered from COVID-19. The chain links TRBV4-1 with TRBJ2-7, with the D segment identity uncertain. The assigned J gene may be wrong: the sequence end matches TRBJ2-5 better. Sequences were obtained from PBMCs or T cells enriched from blood (not recorded which). The CDR3 protein is CASSQDLETQYF. In nucleotides, the sequence is TGCGCCAGCAGCCAAGATCTAGAGACCCAGTACTTC.